Detailed here is one T cell receptor beta chain. This clone was observed once. Its antigen has not been determined. No base-level quality is on record; no much larger clone is a single base apart. Each collaborating institution followed its own protocols to collect whole blood in K2EDTA tubes. For TCRbeta analysis, collaborator samples were shipped as frozen whole blood, as isolated PBMCs, or as DNA extracted from either sample type. The data are from a study of blood T cell repertoires in COVID-19 (dated by TCRdb to between 2020 and 2021). In terms of the full investigation: Samples covering the acute and convalescent phases of COVID-19 were provided by collaborators in the United States, Italy and Spain. The prospective study material was composed of cDNA or gDNA derived from T cells, B-cell-depleted T cells, or PBMCs. The dataset comprised deeply sampled blood TCRbeta repertoires from subjects exposed to, actively infected with, or recovered from COVID-19. The repertoires were released in a freely available public database intended as a resource for research on the immune response to SARS-CoV-2. Samples were obtained from the ongoing ImmuneRACE study (first 160 participants) and from over 1,000 subjects provided by 6 global collaborators. The sample metadata nearly always contained a de-identified subject ID, COVID-19 status, age in years and sex. Where available, HLA class I and class II types were taken from metadata supplied by the sample provider and were not determined by assay-based typing. Study-wide conclusions, independent of this receptor: The quantity of clinical and demographic metadata differed by source and by participant and was supplied without curation.

TCRbeta CDR3 regions were amplified from genomic DNA using the immunoSEQ Assay, a bias-controlled multiplex PCR. Per the authors' processing: Nucleated cell counts per sample were estimated from amplification of reference gene primers within the assay. To quantify the absolute abundance of each unique TCRbeta CDR3 rearrangement, sequence reads were collapsed and filtered. For each sample, productive Simpson clonality was calculated as the square root of Simpson's diversity index across productive rearrangements. Drawn from immuneACCESS, this table holds only the in-frame rearrangements with V and J called that TCRdb kept. Clones are partly lost; checked studies trace under half to an unresolved V gene and leave the rest unexplained. That table supplies the V and J calls and clone size; D and trimming were determined from the DNA. The sample includes under 350,000 clones, with 70% to 90% observed a single time. The ten largest make up about 10% of the sample.

The sample consisted of peripheral blood. This sequence was found in a woman aged 70-85 years with acute or convalescent COVID-19.

The encoded CDR3 is CASSLGPTGSNYGYTF. The sequenced DNA is TGCGCCAGCAGCTTAGGTCCCACAGGGTCTAACTATGGCTACACCTTC. The rearranged chain carries TRBV5-1 and TRBJ1-2, and TRBD1 may be the D gene, going by 6 matching bases. From the cysteine up to the phenylalanine, the CDR3 has a length of 16 residues. Only CDR3 DNA remains: 48 bases, in frame from the first base. For CDR1 and CDR2, the germline V gene lists SGHRS and YFSETQ. The junction carries 14 bases between V and J, which are trimmed by 2 bases and 0 bases respectively.